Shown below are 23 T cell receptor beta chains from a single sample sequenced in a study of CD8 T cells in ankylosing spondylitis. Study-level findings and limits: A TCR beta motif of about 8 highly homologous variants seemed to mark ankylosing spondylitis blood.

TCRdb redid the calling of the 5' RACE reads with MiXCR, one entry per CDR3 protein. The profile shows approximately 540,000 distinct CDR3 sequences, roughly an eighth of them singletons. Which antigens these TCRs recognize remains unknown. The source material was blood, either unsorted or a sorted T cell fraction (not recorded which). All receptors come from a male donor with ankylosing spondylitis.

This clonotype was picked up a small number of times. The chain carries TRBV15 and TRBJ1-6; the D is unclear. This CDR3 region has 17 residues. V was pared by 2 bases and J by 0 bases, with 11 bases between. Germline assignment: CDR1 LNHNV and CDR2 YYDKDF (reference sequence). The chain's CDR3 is CATSRTLGSSYNSPLHF. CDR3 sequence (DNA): TGTGCCACCAGCAGAACTCTAGGGAGCTCCTATAATTCACCCCTCCACTTT.

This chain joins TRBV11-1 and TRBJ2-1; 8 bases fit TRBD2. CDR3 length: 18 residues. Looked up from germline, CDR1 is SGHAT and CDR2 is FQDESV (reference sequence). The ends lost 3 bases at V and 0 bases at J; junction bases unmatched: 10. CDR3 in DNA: TGTGCCAGCAGCTTTGGAGCGGGAGATTTGCTCTCCTACAATGAGCAGTTCTTC. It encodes CASSFGAGDLLSYNEQFF.

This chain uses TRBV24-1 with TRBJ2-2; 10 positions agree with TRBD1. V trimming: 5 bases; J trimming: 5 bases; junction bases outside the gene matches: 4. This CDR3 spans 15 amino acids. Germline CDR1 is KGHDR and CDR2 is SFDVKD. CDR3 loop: CATSVGTGETGELFF. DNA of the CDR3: TGTGCCACCAGTGTCGGGACAGGGGAGACCGGGGAGCTGTTTTTT.

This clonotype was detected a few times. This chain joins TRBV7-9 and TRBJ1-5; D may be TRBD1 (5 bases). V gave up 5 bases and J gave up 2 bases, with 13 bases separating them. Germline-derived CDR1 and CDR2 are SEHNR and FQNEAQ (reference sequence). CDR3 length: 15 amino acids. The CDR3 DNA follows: TGTGCCAGCAGCCCGGGGACCTTGGGCAATCAGCCCCAGCATTTT. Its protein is CASSPGTLGNQPQHF. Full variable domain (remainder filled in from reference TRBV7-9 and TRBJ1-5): DTGVSQNPRHKITKRGQNVTFRCDPISEHNRLYWYRQTLGQGPEFLTYFQNEAQLEKSRLLSDRFSAERPKGSFSTLEIQRTEQGDSAMYLCASSPGTLGNQPQHFGDGTRLSIL.

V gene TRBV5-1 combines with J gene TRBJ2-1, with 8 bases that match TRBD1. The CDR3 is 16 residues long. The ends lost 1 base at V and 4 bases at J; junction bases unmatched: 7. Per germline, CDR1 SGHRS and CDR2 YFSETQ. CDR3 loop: CASSLTGTGVYNEQFF. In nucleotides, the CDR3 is TGCGCCAGCAGCTTGACCGGGACAGGAGTATACAATGAGCAGTTCTTC.

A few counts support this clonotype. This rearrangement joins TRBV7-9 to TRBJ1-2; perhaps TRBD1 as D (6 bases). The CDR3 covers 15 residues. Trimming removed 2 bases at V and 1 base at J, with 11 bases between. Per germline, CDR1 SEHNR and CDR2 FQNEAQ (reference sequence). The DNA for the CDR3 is TGTGCCAGCAGCTTATCAACAGGGAGTAACTATGGCTACACCTTC. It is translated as CASSLSTGSNYGYTF.

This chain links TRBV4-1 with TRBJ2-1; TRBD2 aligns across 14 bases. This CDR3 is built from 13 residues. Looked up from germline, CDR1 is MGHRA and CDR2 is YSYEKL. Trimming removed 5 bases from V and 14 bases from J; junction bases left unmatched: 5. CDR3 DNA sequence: TGCGCCAGCAGCACGGGACTAGCGGGAGTCGAGTTCTTC. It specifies CASSTGLAGVEFF.

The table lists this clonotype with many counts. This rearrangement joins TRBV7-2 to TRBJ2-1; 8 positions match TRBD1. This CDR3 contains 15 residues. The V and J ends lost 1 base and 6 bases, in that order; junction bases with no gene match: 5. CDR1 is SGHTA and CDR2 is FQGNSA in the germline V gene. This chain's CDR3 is CASSLGDRKINEQFF. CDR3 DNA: TGTGCCAGCAGCTTAGGGGACAGGAAAATCAATGAGCAGTTCTTC.

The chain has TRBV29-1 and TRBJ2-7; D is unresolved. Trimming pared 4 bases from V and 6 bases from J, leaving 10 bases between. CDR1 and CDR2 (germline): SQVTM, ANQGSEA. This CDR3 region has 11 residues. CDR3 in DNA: TGCAGCGTTGCGAACCCGATCGAGCAGTACTTC. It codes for CSVANPIEQYF.

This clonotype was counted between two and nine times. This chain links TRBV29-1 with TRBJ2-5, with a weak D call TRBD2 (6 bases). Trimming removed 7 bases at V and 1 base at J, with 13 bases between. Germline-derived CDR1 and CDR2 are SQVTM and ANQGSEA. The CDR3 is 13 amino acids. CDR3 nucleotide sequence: TGCAGCGCCCTGGTAGCGGTCCAAGAGACCCAGTACTTC. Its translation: CSALVAVQETQYF.

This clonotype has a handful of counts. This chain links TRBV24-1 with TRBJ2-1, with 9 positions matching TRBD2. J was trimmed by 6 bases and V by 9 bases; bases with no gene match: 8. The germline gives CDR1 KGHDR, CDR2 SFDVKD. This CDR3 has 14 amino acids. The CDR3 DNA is TGTGCCACCGCGGGGGGGCCATGGGGCAATGAGCAGTTCTTC. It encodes CATAGGPWGNEQFF.

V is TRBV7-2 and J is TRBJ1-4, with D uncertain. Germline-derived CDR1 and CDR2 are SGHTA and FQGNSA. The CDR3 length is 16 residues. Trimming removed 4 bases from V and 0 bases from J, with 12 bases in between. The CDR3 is CASSSGGIATNEKLFF. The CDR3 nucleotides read TGTGCCAGCAGCTCGGGAGGCATTGCAACTAATGAAAAACTGTTTTTT.

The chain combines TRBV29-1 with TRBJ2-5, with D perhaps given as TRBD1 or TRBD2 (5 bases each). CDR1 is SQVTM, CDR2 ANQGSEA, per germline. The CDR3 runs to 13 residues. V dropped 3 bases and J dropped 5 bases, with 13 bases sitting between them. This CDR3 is CSVEGVMVETQYF. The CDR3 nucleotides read TGCAGCGTTGAGGGGGTGATGGTGGAGACCCAGTACTTC.

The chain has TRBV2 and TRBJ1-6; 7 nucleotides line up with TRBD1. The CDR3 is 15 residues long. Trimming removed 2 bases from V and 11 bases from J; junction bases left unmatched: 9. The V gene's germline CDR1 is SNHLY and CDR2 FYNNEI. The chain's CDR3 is CASSEWRQGKTPLHF. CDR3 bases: TGTGCCAGCAGTGAATGGCGACAGGGCAAAACACCCCTCCACTTT.

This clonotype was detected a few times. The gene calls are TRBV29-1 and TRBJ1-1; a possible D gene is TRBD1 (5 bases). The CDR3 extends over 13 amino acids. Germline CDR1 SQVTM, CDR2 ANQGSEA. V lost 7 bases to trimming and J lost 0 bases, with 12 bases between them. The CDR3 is CSAETVLNTEAFF. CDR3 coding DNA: TGCAGCGCAGAGACAGTCTTGAACACTGAAGCTTTCTTT.

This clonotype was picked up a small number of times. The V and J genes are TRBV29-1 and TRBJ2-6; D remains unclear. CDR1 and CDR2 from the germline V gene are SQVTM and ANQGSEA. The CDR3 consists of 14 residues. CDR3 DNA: TGCAGTGTAGGCTCTACCTCTGGGGCCAACGTCCTGACTTTC. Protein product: CSVGSTSGANVLTF.

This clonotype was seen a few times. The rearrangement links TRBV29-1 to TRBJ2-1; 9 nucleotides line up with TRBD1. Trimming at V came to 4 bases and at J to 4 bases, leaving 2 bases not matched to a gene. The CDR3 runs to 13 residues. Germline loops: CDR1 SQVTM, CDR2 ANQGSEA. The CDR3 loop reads CSVGQGGYNEQFF. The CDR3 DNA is TGCAGCGTTGGACAGGGGGGATACAATGAGCAGTTCTTC.

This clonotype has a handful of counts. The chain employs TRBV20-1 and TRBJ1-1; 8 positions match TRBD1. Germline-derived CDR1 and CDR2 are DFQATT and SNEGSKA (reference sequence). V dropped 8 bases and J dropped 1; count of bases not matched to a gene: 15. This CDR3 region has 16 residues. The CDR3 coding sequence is TGCAGTCCATCTCGACGGACAGGGCTATCGAACACTGAAGCTTTCTTT. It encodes CSPSRRTGLSNTEAFF.

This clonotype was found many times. CDR3 protein: CASSPLAGGPGEQYF. DNA for the CDR3: TGTGCCAGCAGTCCGCTAGCGGGAGGGCCAGGAGAGCAGTACTTC. J is TRBJ2-7 and V is TRBV7-9; 12 bases map to TRBD2. The CDR3 loop spans 15 amino acids. The germline V gene encodes CDR1 SEHNR and CDR2 FQNEAQ (reference sequence). After removal of 6 bases from V and 7 bases from J, the junction contained 10 bases not matched to a gene.

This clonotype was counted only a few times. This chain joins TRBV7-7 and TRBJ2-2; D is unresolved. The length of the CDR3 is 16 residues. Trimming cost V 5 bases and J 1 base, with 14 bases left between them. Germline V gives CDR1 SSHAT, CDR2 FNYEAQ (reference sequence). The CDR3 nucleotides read TGTGCCAGCAGCCCCCTCGGATTTCAGAACACCGGGGAGCTGTTTTTT. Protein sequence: CASSPLGFQNTGELFF.

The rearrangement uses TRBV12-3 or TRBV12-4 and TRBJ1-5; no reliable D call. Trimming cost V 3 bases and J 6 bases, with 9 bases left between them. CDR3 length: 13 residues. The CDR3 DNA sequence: TGTGCCAGCAGTTTTTTAGGGAGTCAGCCCCAGCATTTT. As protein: CASSFLGSQPQHF.

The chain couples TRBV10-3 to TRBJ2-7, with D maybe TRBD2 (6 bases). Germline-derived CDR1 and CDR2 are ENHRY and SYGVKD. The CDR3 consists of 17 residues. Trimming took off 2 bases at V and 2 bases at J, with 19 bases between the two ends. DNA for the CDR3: TGTGCCATCAGTGAGGAGACGGTTATTGGACTACCCTACGAGCAGTACGTC. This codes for CAISEETVIGLPYEQYV.

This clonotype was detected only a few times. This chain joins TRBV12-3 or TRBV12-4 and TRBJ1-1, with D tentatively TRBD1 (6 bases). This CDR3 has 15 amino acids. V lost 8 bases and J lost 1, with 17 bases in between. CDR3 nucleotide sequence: TGTGCCAGCGAGCGGGGGGCAGGGTGGAACACTGAAGCTTTCTTT. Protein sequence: CASERGAGWNTEAFF.